This TCR beta chain was profiled in a study of T cells after yellow fever vaccination. Study information: Libraries from low-cell-number fractions were prepared with the SMART-Seq v4 Ultra Low Input RNA kit. Study-wide results and limits: Among all clonotypes, a small share was observed in both CD4 and CD8 compartments. Most clones from primary vaccination were detected again post-booster (96% CD4, around 90% CD8).

Note on this clonotype: No antigen is known for it.

The germline V and J ends were trimmed by 5 bases and 5 bases, with 18 bases remaining between them. The germline V gene has CDR1 SGHTA and CDR2 FQGNSA. This CDR3 comprises 15 residues. TCRdb fed the 5' RACE reads into MiXCR, producing one record per CDR3 protein. The sample records over 110,000 distinct CDR3 sequences, 7.7% being singletons. The chain joins TRBV7-2 to TRBJ2-5; possibly TRBD1 or TRBD2 for D (5 bases each). The source material was CD4+ T cells sorted from PBMCs, sampled 5 days after the yellow fever booster vaccination. This TCR was sampled from a young man who received the YFV17D yellow fever vaccine. The CDR3 reads CASSPRGGRGETQYF. CDR3 nucleotides: TGTGCCAGCAGCCCCCGTGGGGGTAGGGGCGAGACCCAGTACTTC.